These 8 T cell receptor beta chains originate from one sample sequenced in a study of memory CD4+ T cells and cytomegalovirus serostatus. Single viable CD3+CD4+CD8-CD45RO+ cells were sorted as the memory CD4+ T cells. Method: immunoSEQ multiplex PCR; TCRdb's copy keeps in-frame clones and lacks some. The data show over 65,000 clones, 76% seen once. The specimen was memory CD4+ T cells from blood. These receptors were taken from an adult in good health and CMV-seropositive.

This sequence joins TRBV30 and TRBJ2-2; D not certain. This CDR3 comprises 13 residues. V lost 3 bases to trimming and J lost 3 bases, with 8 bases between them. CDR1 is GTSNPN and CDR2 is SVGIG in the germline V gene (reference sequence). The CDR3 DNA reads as TGTGCCTGGAGGGGGTTCTACACCGGGGAGCTGTTTTTT. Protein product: CAWRGFYTGELFF. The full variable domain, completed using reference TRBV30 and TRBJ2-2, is SQTIHQWPATLVQPVGSPLSLECTVEGTSNPNLYWYRQAAGRGLQLLFYSVGIGQISSEVPQNLSASRPQDRQFILSSKKLLLSDSGFYLCAWRGFYTGELFFGEGSRLTVL.

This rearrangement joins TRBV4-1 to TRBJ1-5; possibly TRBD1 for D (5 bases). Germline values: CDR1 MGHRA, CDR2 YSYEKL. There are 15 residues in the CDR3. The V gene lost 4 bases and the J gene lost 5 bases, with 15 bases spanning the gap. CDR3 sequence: CASSPRGIGDQPQHF. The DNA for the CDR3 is TGCGCCAGCAGCCCACGGGGCATTGGGGATCAGCCCCAGCATTTT.

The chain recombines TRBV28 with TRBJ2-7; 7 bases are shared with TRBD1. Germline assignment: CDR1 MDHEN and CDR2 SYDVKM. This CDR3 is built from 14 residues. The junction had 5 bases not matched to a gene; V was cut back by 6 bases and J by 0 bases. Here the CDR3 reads CASRRGLYSYEQYF. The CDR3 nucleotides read TGTGCCAGCAGGAGGGGGCTCTACTCCTACGAGCAGTACTTC. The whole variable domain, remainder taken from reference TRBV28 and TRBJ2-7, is DVKVTQSSRYLVKRTGEKVFLECVQDMDHENMFWYRQDPGLGLRLIYFSYDVKMKEKGDIPEGYSVSREKKERFSLILESASTNQTSMYLCASRRGLYSYEQYFGPGTRLTVT.

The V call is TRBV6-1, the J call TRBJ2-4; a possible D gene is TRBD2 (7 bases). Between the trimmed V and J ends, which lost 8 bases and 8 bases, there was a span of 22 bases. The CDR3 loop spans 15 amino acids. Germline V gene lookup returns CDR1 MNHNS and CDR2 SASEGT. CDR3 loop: CASALRGGAVDIQYF. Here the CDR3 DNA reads TGTGCCAGCGCCCTAAGGGGGGGCGCAGTGGACATTCAGTACTTC.

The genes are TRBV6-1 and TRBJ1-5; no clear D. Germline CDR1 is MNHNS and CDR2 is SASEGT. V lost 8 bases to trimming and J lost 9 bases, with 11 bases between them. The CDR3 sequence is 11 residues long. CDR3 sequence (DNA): TGTGCCAGCGGAACCCGTGGGCCCCAGCATTTT. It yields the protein CASGTRGPQHF.

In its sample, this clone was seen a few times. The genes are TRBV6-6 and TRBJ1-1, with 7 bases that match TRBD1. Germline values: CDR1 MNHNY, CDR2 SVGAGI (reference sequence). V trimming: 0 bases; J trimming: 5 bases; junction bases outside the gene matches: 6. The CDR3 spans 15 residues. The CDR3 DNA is TGTGCCAGCAGTTACTCGGGCAGGGGGGTAACTGAAGCTTTCTTT. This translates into CASSYSGRGVTEAFF.

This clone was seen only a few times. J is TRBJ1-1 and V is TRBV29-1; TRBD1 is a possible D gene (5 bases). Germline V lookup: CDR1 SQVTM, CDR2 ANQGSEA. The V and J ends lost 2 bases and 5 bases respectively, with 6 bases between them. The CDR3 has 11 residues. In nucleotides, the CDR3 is TGCAGCGTTGAAAAGGGGACTGAAGCTTTCTTT. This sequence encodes CSVEKGTEAFF. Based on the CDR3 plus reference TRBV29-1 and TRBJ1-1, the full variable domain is SAVISQKPSRDICQRGTSLTIQCQVDSQVTMMFWYRQQPGQSLTLIATANQGSEATYESGFVIDKFPISRPNLTFSTLTVSNMSPEDSSIYLCSVEKGTEAFFGQGTRLTVV.

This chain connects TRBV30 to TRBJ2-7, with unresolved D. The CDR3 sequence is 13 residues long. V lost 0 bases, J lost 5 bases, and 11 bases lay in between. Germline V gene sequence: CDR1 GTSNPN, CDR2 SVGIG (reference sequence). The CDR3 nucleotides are TGTGCCTGGAGTGTTTCAAGGGCTGACGAGCAGTACTTC. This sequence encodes CAWSVSRADEQYF. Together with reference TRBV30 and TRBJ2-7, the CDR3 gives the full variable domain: SQTIHQWPATLVQPVGSPLSLECTVEGTSNPNLYWYRQAAGRGLQLLFYSVGIGQISSEVPQNLSASRPQDRQFILSSKKLLLSDSGFYLCAWSVSRADEQYFGPGTRLTVT.